This paragraph reports one TCR beta chain. Its antigen has not been determined. Per-base qualities were not stored, and no clone one base away is much larger. The donors were healthy, HIV-negative adults who had no recently reported acute infections or vaccinations. Only Caucasian adults living in Nashville, Tennessee, USA were represented among the donors. CD4+ T cells were enriched through magnetic negative selection, after which naive cells were positively selected on CD45RA and the remaining negative fraction served as the memory subset. Blood was collected by leukapheresis, and PBMCs were isolated by Ficoll-Histopaque density gradient centrifugation and then cryopreserved in liquid nitrogen vapor phase. Analytical flow cytometry was used to check the purity and quantity of each magnetically sorted T cell population. Each sorted fraction had its genomic DNA isolated and then quantified by UV absorbance on a Nanodrop 2000c.

The data stem from a study of shared clonotypes between healthy human individuals (dated by TCRdb to the early 2020s). In the study overall: The cohort included three men and a couple of women between 18 and 49 years of age. To increase sequencing depth and limit assay-specific biases, different laboratories used diverse techniques to prepare libraries and sequence TCR repertoires. Per donor, three plates each were used for CD4 naive and CD4 memory, two for CD8 naive, and one for CD8 memory. Blood TCR repertoires of a handful of healthy adults were deeply sequenced to estimate repertoire size and the extent of clonotype sharing between individuals. Per donor, leukapheresis produced somewhere between about 0.9 and 9 billion PBMCs. General findings and caveats noted by the study authors: Rarefaction of sorted-subset datasets indicated incomplete sequencing despite the large sequencing depth. Sampling was restricted to blood, and TCR repertoires in tissue are likely to differ from TCR repertoires in blood. When a few donors were compared, the shared fraction of clonotypes was about 5.5% for naive CD4, around 3.6% for naive CD8, 2% to 2.5% for memory CD4, and about 0.36% for memory CD8. Because the study included only a small number of donors, the genetic and exposure-history diversity represented was limited. Pairwise subsampling led to the expectation that sequencing depth would affect the degree of clonotype sharing among donors. Compared with non-shared clonotypes, clonotypes shared by all four sorted-subset donors had higher generation probabilities. Naive subsets generally had larger estimated clonotype richness than memory subsets did.

Using the deep immunoSEQ assay, multiplex PCR amplified TCR CDR3 regions from genomic DNA. Genomic DNA extracted from each cell subset was distributed evenly over all wells of several immunoSEQ 96-well plates, and each plate served as one replicate. For sorted subsets, approximately 210 ng of genomic DNA, equivalent to 25,000 to 30,000 T cell genomes, went into each replicate PCR. Purified libraries were quantified with a Qubit 3.0 fluorometer, sized on a Bioanalyzer 2100, and re-quantified with the KAPA Library Quantification kit. Every immunoSEQ 96-well plate was sequenced on a separate single-read 150-cycle Illumina NextSeq 550 flow cell. In the original analysis: Because the immunoSEQ output included only junctional sequences and no quality scores, the filtering could not be the same as the filtering used for full-length reads. To assign V/J genes and CDR3, sequences were annotated against IMGT germline references using PyIR, a Python wrapper for IgBLAST v1.9. Reads with weak V/J assignments (E-value above 1e-6), missing CDR3, stop codons, out-of-frame junctions, or ambiguous translated residues were removed. A V3J clonotype was defined by an identical inferred V gene, J gene, and CDR3 amino acid sequence. Percentage overlap between repertoires was calculated by dividing the number of shared unique clonotypes by the size of the smaller repertoire. Three approaches were used to assess repertoire richness: RTK rarefaction, the Chao1 estimator, and Recon v2.1 estimates of unobserved clonotypes. Generation probabilities for all TCRbeta clonotypes obtained by the gDNA method from a handful of donors were computed using OLGA. TCRdb carries this immuneACCESS record with in-frame sequences only. Its versions omit some clonotypes, under half of them owing to an unresolved V gene in the studies checked, with the rest unexplained. V and J calls and clone size follow that table, whereas D and trimming were derived from the DNA. The sample contains under 1,100,000 clones, roughly 75% of them found a single time. Clones ranked in the top ten supply about 1.5% of the sample.

Trimming takes 2 bases from V and 0 bases from J, and the germline ends sit 8 bases apart. CDR1 SGHDN and CDR2 FVKESK were looked up in the germline V gene. The CDR3 numbers 14 residues from cysteine through phenylalanine. Only the CDR3 DNA is retained, 42 bases long and in frame from the first base. Sequences were obtained from memory CD4+ T cells sorted from blood. The cell subset or site label, read with the paper, signifies: CD45RA-negative fraction. The rearrangement combines TRBV14 with TRBJ2-7, with an unclear D gene assignment. The receptor was isolated from a young man in good health. The sequence in DNA is TGTGCCAGCAGCCAAACCGTGAACTCCTACGAGCAGTACTTC. Its coded protein is CASSQTVNSYEQYF.